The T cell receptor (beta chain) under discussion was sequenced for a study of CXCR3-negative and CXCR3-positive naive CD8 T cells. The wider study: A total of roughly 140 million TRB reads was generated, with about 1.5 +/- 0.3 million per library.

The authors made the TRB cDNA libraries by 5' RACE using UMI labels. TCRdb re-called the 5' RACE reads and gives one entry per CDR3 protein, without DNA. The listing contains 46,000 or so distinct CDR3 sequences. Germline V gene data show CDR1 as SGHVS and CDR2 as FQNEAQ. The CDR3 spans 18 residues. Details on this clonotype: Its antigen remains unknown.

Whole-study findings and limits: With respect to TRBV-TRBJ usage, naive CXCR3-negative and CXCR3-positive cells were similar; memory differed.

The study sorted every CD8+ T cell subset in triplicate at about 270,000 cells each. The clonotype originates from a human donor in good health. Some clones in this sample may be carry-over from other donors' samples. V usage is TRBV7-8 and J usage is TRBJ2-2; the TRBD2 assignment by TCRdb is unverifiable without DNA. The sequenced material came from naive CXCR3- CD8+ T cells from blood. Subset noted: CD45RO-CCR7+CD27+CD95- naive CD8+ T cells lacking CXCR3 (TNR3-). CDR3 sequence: CASSLARLAGGGTGELFF.